Listed below are T cell receptor beta chains from one sample, sequenced in a study of blood T cell repertoires in COVID-19. This table comes from immunoSEQ multiplex PCR, and its TCRdb copy is limited to in-frame clones, with some not included. Among about 300,000 clones listed, about 87% were seen once. The sequenced material came from peripheral blood. Receptors originate from a woman in her 50s with COVID-19, enrolled during active disease. CDR3s include the opening cysteine and the closing phenylalanine or tryptophan. Fields, in order: J gene, clone size, D gene, V gene, CDR3 DNA, CDR3 protein. The D gene is left open where the match is weak. For some rows the clone size is stated as once, few or many, or as a class when expanded; others skip it.

TRBJ1-3 - - TRBV5-1 TGCGCCAGCAGCTTGCCCAGGGTGTCTGGAAACACCATATATTTT CASSLPRVSGNTIYF
TRBJ2-1 - TRBD1 TRBV6-1 TGTGCCAGCAGTGATCCCCTCCGGGACAGGGTCGACAATGAGCAGTTCTTC CASSDPLRDRVDNEQFF
TRBJ1-5 once - TRBV18 TGTGCCAGCTCACCCGGACAGAATCAGCCCCAGCATTTT CASSPGQNQPQHF
TRBJ2-5 - - TRBV6-6 TGTGCCAGCAGTTATGAGTTGATGGTGAAGAAAGAGACCCAGTACTTC CASSYELMVKKETQYF
TRBJ2-3 once TRBD2 TRBV5-1 TGCGCCAGCAGCTCCGGGGCTAGCGGGAGGTCAGATACGCAGTATTTT CASSSGASGRSDTQYF
TRBJ2-1 - TRBD2 TRBV6-4 TGTGCCAGCAGTAGACTAGCGGGAGACTACAATGAGCAGTTCTTC CASSRLAGDYNEQFF
TRBJ1-2 - - TRBV11-3 TGTGCCAGCAGCTTCTCGTACCGGGGAGGGGGCTACACCTTC CASSFSYRGGGYTF
TRBJ2-3 - - TRBV11-3 TGTGCCAGCAGCTTAGAACTAACAGATACGCAGTATTTT CASSLELTDTQYF
TRBJ1-5 - TRBD1 TRBV7-9 TGTGCCAGCAGCTTCGGACAGGGTGGCGGGGGTAGCAATCAGCCCCAGCATTTT CASSFGQGGGGSNQPQHF
TRBJ1-1 - - TRBV7-9 TGTGCCAGCAGCTTTCGGACAGAGATGAACACTGAAGCTTTCTTT CASSFRTEMNTEAFF
TRBJ2-7 - TRBD2 TRBV9 TGTGCCAGCAGCCCGGGACTAGCGGTGAACTACGAGCAGTACTTC CASSPGLAVNYEQYF
TRBJ2-5 - - TRBV2 TGTGCCAGCAACAAACAAGAGACCCAGTACTTC CASNKQETQYF
TRBJ1-3 - - TRBV18 TGTGCCAGCTCACCACCTAAGCCACCCTCTGGAAACACCATATATTTT CASSPPKPPSGNTIYF
TRBJ2-7 - TRBD1 TRBV24-1 TGTGCCACCAGTCGAACCGGGACAGGGAACGAGCAGTACTTC CATSRTGTGNEQYF
TRBJ1-3 - - TRBV9 TGTGCCAGCAGCGTAGGGGGAGACGCTGGAAACACCATATATTTT CASSVGGDAGNTIYF
TRBJ2-7 - - TRBV19 TGTGCCAGTAGTATACGTGCGGGTATCCCATACGAGCAGTACTTC CASSIRAGIPYEQYF
TRBJ1-1 - - TRBV5-6 TGTGCCAGCAGCTTGTACAGGGAGAGTGTGAACACTGAAGCTTTCTTT CASSLYRESVNTEAFF
TRBJ2-3 - TRBD2 TRBV6-1 TGTGCCAGCAGTGAATCCGCTAGCGGGAGGCGAGATACGCAGTATTTT CASSESASGRRDTQYF
TRBJ2-5 - TRBD2 TRBV18 TGTGCCAGCTCACCACAGTATATGAGCGGGAGTGTGGGTGAGACCCAGTACTTC CASSPQYMSGSVGETQYF
TRBJ2-7 - - TRBV4-3 TGCGCCAGCAGCCAAGACTGGCAGTACAACGAGCAGTACTTC CASSQDWQYNEQYF
TRBJ2-4 - - TRBV3-1/TRBV3-2 TGTGCCAGCAGCCCGGGTCTACTAGCCAAAAACATTCAGTACTTC CASSPGLLAKNIQYF
TRBJ1-5 - - TRBV7-8 TGTGCCAGCAGCCCTACAGGGAGCAATCAGCCCCAGCATTTT CASSPTGSNQPQHF
TRBJ2-2 once - TRBV5-5 TGTGCCAGCAGCTTGGTTCCTAGCGCGGAGCTGTTTTTT CASSLVPSAELFF
TRBJ2-7 - - TRBV27 TGTGCCAGCAGTTCAACCTACGAGCAGTACTTC CASSSTYEQYF
TRBJ2-1 - TRBD2 TRBV10-3 TGTGCCATCAGTGAATCTAGCGGGAGCAATGAGCAGTTCTTC CAISESSGSNEQFF
TRBJ2-3 - TRBD1 TRBV10-1 TGCGCCAGCAGTGTAAGGACAGGGGGCGGATTTGCGGATACGCAGTATTTT CASSVRTGGGFADTQYF
TRBJ2-1 once TRBD2 TRBV5-1 TGCGCCAGCAGCTATAGCGGGAGTTCCTACAATGAGCAGTTCTTC CASSYSGSSYNEQFF